One T cell receptor (beta chain) is described in this entry. The specificity of this receptor is unknown. No qualities accompany the bases; no much larger clone lies one base away. A distance of 9 bases separates the germline ends of V and J, which lose 7 bases and 5 bases respectively. The CDR3 measures 12 amino acids from cysteine to phenylalanine. Only the CDR3 DNA is retained, 36 bases long and in frame from the first base. For CDR1 and CDR2, the germline V gene (reference sequence) lists SEHNR and FQNEAQ. The library came from RT-PCR. Sequenced using a NextSeq 550. TCRdb's own reprocessing of the public reads used fastp at Q25 and MiXCR and kept productive beta chains. Every CDR3 protein is listed once, alongside the most common genes and DNA of its rows. For this sample the table gives about a million distinct CDR3 sequences, of which approximately 18% were detected only once. 5% to 6.5% of the sample belongs to the ten largest clones.

This record belongs to a study of patients and donors after allogeneic stem cell transplantation (dated by TCRdb to the early 2020s). Sequencing was done on a sample of blood, either unsorted or a sorted T cell fraction (not recorded which). The TCR was taken from a human donor who was either an allogeneic HSCT recipient or a stem cell or donor lymphocyte infusion donor (not recorded which). It is not recorded whose cells these are; they may come from a transplant donor. The chain is made from TRBV7-9 and TRBJ2-1; the D gene is unclear. The CDR3 is CASTPRNNEQFF. The nucleotide sequence is TGTGCCAGCACCCCTAGGAACAATGAGCAGTTCTTC.